This T cell receptor (beta chain) came from a study of OX40 agonist ivuxolimab in advanced cancers. This CDR3 contains 13 residues. From germline, CDR1 is MNHEY and CDR2 SVGAGI. V shed 7 bases and J shed 8 bases, with 15 bases lying between them. Data came from immunoSEQ multiplex PCR; TCRdb stores just in-frame clones and leaves some out. This sample yields tens of thousands of clones, of which roughly nine tenths are seen a single time; 3.9% belongs to the top ten. The specimen comprised CD4+ or CD8+ T cells sorted from blood, sampled in a trial of the OX40 agonist ivuxolimab. The rearrangement links TRBV6-5 to TRBJ2-1; D remains unclear. This TCR was sampled from an adult with an advanced solid tumor such as melanoma, head and neck, liver or kidney cancer. In nucleotides, the CDR3 is TGTGCCAGCACACCCACGGTATCAGATGAGCAGTTCTTC. Translating gives CASTPTVSDEQFF.